The T cell receptor beta chain described here comes from a study of shared clonotypes between healthy human individuals. For the study at large: Three CD4 naive, three CD4 memory, two CD8 naive and one CD8 memory plate were used per donor.

Study-level points and caveats: Shared clonotypes across all four donors exceeded non-shared ones in generation probability.

This clone was picked up one time. Its antigen is currently unknown. Donors, healthy HIV-negative adults, lacked recent acute infections or vaccinations. With 5 bases removed from V and 3 bases from J, the gap between germline ends came to 13 bases. There are 14 residues in the CDR3. Germline CDR1 is SGHVS and CDR2 is FQNEAQ. TCRdb's table, derived via immunoSEQ multiplex PCR, lists solely in-frame clones and lacks some. Of roughly 1,500,000 clones detected, approximately 98% appear once; the ten largest clones hold roughly 0.42%. Sequencing was performed on naive CD4+ T cells sorted from blood. Stated subset: CD45RA+ positively selected. This receptor was obtained from a man aged 30 to 45 in good health. The chain has TRBV7-8 and TRBJ1-1; D ambiguous. CDR3 bases: TGTGCCAGCAGCCAAAACACCTTTGACACTGAAGCTTTCTTT. This codes for CASSQNTFDTEAFF.